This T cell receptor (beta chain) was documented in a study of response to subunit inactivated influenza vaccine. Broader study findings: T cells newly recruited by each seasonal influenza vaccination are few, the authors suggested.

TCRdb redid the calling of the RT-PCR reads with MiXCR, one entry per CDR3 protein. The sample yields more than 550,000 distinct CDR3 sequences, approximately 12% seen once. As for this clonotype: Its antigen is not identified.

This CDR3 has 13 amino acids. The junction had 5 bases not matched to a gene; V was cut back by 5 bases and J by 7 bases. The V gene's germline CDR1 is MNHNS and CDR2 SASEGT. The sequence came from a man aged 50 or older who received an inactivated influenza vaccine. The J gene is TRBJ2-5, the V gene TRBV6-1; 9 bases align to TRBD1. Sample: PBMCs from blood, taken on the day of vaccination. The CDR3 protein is CASSIGQGPTQYF. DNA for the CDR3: TGTGCCAGCAGTATAGGACAGGGGCCGACCCAGTACTTC.